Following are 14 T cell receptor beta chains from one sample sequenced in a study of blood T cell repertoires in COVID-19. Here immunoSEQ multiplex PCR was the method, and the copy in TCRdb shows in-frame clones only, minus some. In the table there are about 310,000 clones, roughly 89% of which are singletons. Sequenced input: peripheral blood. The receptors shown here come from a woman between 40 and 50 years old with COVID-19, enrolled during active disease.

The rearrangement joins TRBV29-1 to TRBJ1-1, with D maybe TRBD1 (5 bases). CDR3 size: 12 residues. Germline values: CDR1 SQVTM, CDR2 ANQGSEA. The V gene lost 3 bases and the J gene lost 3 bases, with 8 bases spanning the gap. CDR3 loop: CSVDRGYTEAFF. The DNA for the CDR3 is TGCAGCGTTGACCGGGGGTACACTGAAGCTTTCTTT. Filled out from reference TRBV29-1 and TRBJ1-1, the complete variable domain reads SAVISQKPSRDICQRGTSLTIQCQVDSQVTMMFWYRQQPGQSLTLIATANQGSEATYESGFVIDKFPISRPNLTFSTLTVSNMSPEDSSIYLCSVDRGYTEAFFGQGTRLTVV.

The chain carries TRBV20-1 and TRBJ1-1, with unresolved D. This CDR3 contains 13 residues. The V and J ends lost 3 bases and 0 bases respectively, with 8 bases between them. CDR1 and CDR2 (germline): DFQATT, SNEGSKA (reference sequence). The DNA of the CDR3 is TGCAGTGCTAGTCCAGACATGAACACTGAAGCTTTCTTT. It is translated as CSASPDMNTEAFF.

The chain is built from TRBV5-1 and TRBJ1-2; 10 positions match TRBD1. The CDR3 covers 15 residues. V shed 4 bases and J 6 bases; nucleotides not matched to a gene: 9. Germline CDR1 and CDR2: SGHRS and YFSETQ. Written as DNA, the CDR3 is TGCGCCAGCAGCAAAGGACAGGGGGGTATAGATGGCTACACCTTC. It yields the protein CASSKGQGGIDGYTF.

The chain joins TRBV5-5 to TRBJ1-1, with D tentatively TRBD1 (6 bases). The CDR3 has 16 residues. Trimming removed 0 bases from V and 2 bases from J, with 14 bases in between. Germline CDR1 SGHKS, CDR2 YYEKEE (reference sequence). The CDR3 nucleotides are TGTGCCAGCAGCTTGGGATGGGGGCGCGGCAACACTGAAGCTTTCTTT. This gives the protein CASSLGWGRGNTEAFF.

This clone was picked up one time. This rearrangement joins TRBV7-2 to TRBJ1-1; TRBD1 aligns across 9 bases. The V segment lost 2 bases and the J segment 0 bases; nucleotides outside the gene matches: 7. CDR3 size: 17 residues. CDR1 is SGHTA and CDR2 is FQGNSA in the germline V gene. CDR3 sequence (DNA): TGTGCCAGCAGCTTATTTCGACAGGGGGGGATGAACACTGAAGCTTTCTTT. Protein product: CASSLFRQGGMNTEAFF.

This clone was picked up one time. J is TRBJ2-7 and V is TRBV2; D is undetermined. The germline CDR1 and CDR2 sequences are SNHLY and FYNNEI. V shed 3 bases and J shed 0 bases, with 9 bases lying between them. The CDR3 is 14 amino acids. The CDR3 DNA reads TGTGCCAGCAGTGATGAGGCAGCCTCCTACGAGCAGTACTTC. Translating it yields CASSDEAASYEQYF.

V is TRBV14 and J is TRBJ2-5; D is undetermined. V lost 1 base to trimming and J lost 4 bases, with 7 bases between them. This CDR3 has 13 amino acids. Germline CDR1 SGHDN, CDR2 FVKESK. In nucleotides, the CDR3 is TGTGCCAGCAGCCAAGGGTGGGCAGAGACCCAGTACTTC. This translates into CASSQGWAETQYF.

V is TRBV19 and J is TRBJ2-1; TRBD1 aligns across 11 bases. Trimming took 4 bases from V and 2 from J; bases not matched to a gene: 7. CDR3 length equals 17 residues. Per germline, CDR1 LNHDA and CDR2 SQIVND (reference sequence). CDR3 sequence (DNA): TGTGCCAGTAGTAACTACGGACAGGGGGCGGCCTACAATGAGCAGTTCTTC. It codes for CASSNYGQGAAYNEQFF.

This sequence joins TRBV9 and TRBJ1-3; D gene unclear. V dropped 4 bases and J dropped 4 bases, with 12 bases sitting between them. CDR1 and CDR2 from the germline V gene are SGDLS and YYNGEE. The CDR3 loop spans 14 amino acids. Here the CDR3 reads CASSPVPSGNTIYF. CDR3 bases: TGTGCCAGCAGCCCCGTCCCCTCCGGAAACACCATATATTTT.

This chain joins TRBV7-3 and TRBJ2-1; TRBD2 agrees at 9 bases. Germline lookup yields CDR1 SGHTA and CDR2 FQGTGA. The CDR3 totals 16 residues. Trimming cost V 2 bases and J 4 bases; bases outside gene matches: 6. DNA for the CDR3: TGTGCCAGCAGCTTATTTGCGGGAGGGAAATACAATGAGCAGTTCTTC. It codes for CASSLFAGGKYNEQFF.

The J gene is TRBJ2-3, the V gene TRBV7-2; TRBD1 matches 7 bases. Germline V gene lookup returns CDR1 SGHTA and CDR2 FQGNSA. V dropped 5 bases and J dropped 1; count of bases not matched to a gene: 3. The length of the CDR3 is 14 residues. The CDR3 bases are TGTGCCAGCAGCCCGACAGGGCGCACAGATACGCAGTATTTT. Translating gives CASSPTGRTDTQYF.

Here the CDR3 DNA reads TGTGCCAGCAGTCTTCAGGGGTTCACCCAGTACTTC. Protein: CASSLQGFTQYF. The rearrangement links TRBV6-2 or TRBV6-3 to TRBJ2-5; a weak D match, TRBD1 (6 bases). The germline gives CDR1 MNHEY, CDR2 SVGEGT. The CDR3 is 12 amino acids. Deletions cut 5 bases from V and 8 bases from J, with 12 bases between.

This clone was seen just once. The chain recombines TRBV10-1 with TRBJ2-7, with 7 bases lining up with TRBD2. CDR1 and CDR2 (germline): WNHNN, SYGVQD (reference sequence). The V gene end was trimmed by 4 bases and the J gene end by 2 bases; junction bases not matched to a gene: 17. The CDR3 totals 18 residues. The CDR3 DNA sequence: TGCGCCAGCAGTGGGTACGAAACCGGGACTACTCCTCCCTACGAGCAGTACTTC. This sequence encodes CASSGYETGTTPPYEQYF.

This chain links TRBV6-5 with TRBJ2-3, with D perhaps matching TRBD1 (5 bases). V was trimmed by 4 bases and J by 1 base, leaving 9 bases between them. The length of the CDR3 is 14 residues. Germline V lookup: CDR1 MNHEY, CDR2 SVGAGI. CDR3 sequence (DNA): TGTGCCAGCAGTTCCCTAGGGGGCACAGATACGCAGTATTTT. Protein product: CASSSLGGTDTQYF.